One sample yielded the 28 T cell receptor beta chains listed below, sequenced in a study of Ad26.COV2.S vaccination and SARS-CoV-2 variants. This sample's treatment: 15 to 20 received Ad26.COV2.S at low or high dose, single or two shots; 5 received placebo; per-sample allocation not given. All samples were drawn on day 63, counting from the first vaccine or placebo injection. Assay: immunoSEQ multiplex PCR; the TCRdb copy retains only in-frame clones and omits some. The data hold under 400,000 clones, with roughly 87% observed a single time. The sample here was peripheral blood, taken in a trial of Ad26.COV2.S vaccine versus placebo. The receptors originated from a person between 18 and 60 years old who received the Ad26.COV2.S COVID-19 vaccine or a placebo.

This sequence joins TRBV7-2 and TRBJ2-1; 16 nucleotides align to TRBD2. Germline values: CDR1 SGHTA, CDR2 FQGNSA. V lost 6 bases and J lost 7; bases outside the gene matches: 9. The CDR3 contains 17 residues. CDR3 region: CASRGLAGGLHWNEQFF. The CDR3 nucleotides are TGTGCCAGCAGGGGACTAGCGGGGGGGCTTCATTGGAATGAGCAGTTCTTC.

The chain uses TRBV4-1 and TRBJ2-5; 8 positions agree with TRBD2. Germline CDR1 is MGHRA and CDR2 is YSYEKL. Losses at the gene ends were 4 bases for V and 5 bases for J; bases not matched to a gene: 9. This CDR3 is built from 15 residues. The CDR3 spells CASSPSGGLGETQYF. DNA of the CDR3: TGCGCCAGCAGCCCAAGCGGGGGACTGGGCGAGACCCAGTACTTC.

The V and J genes are TRBV18 and TRBJ2-3; D might be TRBD2 (5 bases). The length of the CDR3 is 13 residues. Germline-derived CDR1 and CDR2 are KGHSH and LQKENI. V was clipped by 3 bases and J by 2 bases, with 6 bases between them. CDR3 loop: CASSPDFTDTQYF. Here the CDR3 DNA reads TGTGCCAGCTCACCGGACTTCACAGATACGCAGTATTTT.

The chain has TRBV7-9 and TRBJ2-3, with D possibly being TRBD1 or TRBD2 (6 bases each). The CDR3 is 18 amino acids. Trimming cost V 4 bases and J 1 base, with 21 bases left between them. CDR1 SEHNR and CDR2 FQNEAQ come from the germline V gene (reference sequence). CDR3 in DNA: TGTGCCAGCAGCTACTATTCGGGGGCCGGATGGGGCACAGATACGCAGTATTTT. Its translation: CASSYYSGAGWGTDTQYF.

The chain carries TRBV14 and TRBJ1-6; no clear D. Germline loops: CDR1 SGHDN, CDR2 FVKESK. The length of the CDR3 is 13 residues. V was shortened by 1 base and J by 10 bases, with 8 bases between the two germline ends. Written as DNA, the CDR3 is TGTGCCAGCAGCCAAGGGGTCGGCTCACCCCTCCACTTT. Its protein is CASSQGVGSPLHF.

The chain joins TRBV11-3 to TRBJ1-1, with D perhaps TRBD1 (5 bases). Germline V lookup: CDR1 SGHNT, CDR2 YENEEA. This CDR3 is 18 amino acids long. V shed 6 bases and J shed 0 bases, with 23 bases lying between them. The CDR3 is CASSPKTGPKDMNTEAFF. In DNA form, the CDR3 reads TGTGCCAGCAGTCCTAAGACGGGCCCCAAGGACATGAACACTGAAGCTTTCTTT.

The chain couples TRBV29-1 to TRBJ1-4; no firm D call. The germline V gene encodes CDR1 SQVTM and CDR2 ANQGSEA. V was pared by 7 bases and J by 2 bases, with 5 bases between. The CDR3 extends over 11 amino acids. DNA of the CDR3: TGCAGCGCCAATACTAATGAAAAACTGTTTTTT. This sequence encodes CSANTNEKLFF.

The chain combines TRBV19 with TRBJ2-1; 9 positions match TRBD2. V was clipped by 11 bases and J by 7 bases; unmatched bases: 12. The CDR3 is 14 residues long. Germline V gene sequence: CDR1 LNHDA, CDR2 SQIVND (reference sequence). The CDR3: CASQRASGVNEQFF. The CDR3 DNA sequence: TGTGCCTCCCAAAGGGCTAGCGGGGTAAATGAGCAGTTCTTC.

This clone has just one count. The chain uses TRBV12-3 or TRBV12-4 and TRBJ1-1; D ambiguous. The V gene lost 2 bases and the J gene lost 7 bases, with 11 bases spanning the gap. This CDR3 contains 13 residues. DNA for the CDR3: TGTGCCAGCAGTTTACAGGTGAGCAGTGAAGCTTTCTTT. Protein sequence: CASSLQVSSEAFF.

The chain recombines TRBV6-6 with TRBJ2-7, with D possibly matching TRBD1 (5 bases). The CDR3 length is 12 residues. V shed 4 bases and J shed 5 bases, with 9 bases lying between them. The germline V gene has CDR1 MNHNY and CDR2 SVGAGI (reference sequence). The CDR3 nucleotides are TGTGCCAGCAGTTCAGGGTGGAACGAGCAGTACTTC. It encodes CASSSGWNEQYF.

This clone came up once. J is TRBJ2-6 and V is TRBV7-8; 7 nucleotides agree with TRBD1. Germline lookup yields CDR1 SGHVS and CDR2 FQNEAQ. The V segment lost 1 base and the J segment 2 bases; nucleotides outside the gene matches: 2. The CDR3 spans 16 residues. Here the CDR3 reads CASSLDRGTGANVLTF. CDR3 nucleotides: TGTGCCAGCAGCTTAGACAGGGGAACTGGGGCCAACGTCCTGACTTTC.

The chain has TRBV3-1 (or the pseudogene TRBV3-2) and TRBJ1-5, with 9 bases identical to TRBD1. Germline V gene sequence: CDR1 LGHDT, CDR2 YNNKEL (reference sequence). There are 16 residues in the CDR3. The ends lost 4 bases at V and 3 bases at J; junction bases unmatched: 7. CDR3 sequence: CASSPQTGGLNQPQHF. The CDR3 DNA follows: TGTGCCAGCAGCCCACAGACAGGGGGGCTCAATCAGCCCCAGCATTTT.

This chain links TRBV7-3 with TRBJ2-7; 10 bases fit TRBD1. The CDR3 contains 14 residues. From germline, CDR1 is SGHTA and CDR2 FQGTGA. V was clipped by 3 bases and J by 3 bases; unmatched bases: 2. The CDR3 protein is CASSFRDRGYEQYF. CDR3 bases: TGTGCCAGCAGCTTTAGGGACAGGGGCTACGAGCAGTACTTC.

The DNA for the CDR3 is TGTGCCAGCAGTCAAATTACTAACAAGCTAGCGAACACCGGGGAGCTGTTTTTT. Encoded protein: CASSQITNKLANTGELFF. The V gene is TRBV27, the J gene TRBJ2-2; D unclear. Trimming left V 5 bases short and J 0 bases short, with 19 bases between. The CDR3 covers 18 residues. CDR1 is MNHEY and CDR2 is SMNVEV in the germline V gene (reference sequence).

This chain connects TRBV5-6 to TRBJ2-5; D uncertain. Trimming took off 3 bases at V and 9 bases at J, with 9 bases between the two ends. The CDR3 covers 11 residues. Germline-derived CDR1 and CDR2 are SGHDT and YYEEEE. The CDR3 region is CASSSGRPQYF. The CDR3 bases are TGTGCCAGCAGCTCGGGTCGGCCCCAGTACTTC.

The V and J genes are TRBV30 and TRBJ2-3; TRBD2 matches 11 bases. V lost 1 base and J lost 0; bases outside the gene matches: 15. In germline, CDR1 is GTSNPN, CDR2 SVGIG (reference sequence). CDR3 length: 20 residues. CDR3 sequence (DNA): TGTGCCTGGAGTGCCCCCGGGACTAGCGGAACGCTTGCTAGCACAGATACGCAGTATTTT. Translating gives CAWSAPGTSGTLASTDTQYF.

The chain employs TRBV6-2 or TRBV6-3 and TRBJ2-2; D may correspond to TRBD1 or TRBD2 (5 bases each). Per germline, CDR1 MNHEY and CDR2 SVGEGT. The CDR3 runs 16 residues. The V and J ends lost 6 bases and 6 bases respectively, with 20 bases between them. The DNA for the CDR3 is TGTGCCAGCAGCGCCGGGACCTCCTCCGTAGCCGGGGAGCTGTTTTTT. Translation gives CASSAGTSSVAGELFF.

This sequence joins TRBV18 and TRBJ1-5; 10 nucleotides agree with TRBD1. V lost 3 bases, J lost 3 bases, and 2 bases stayed unmatched. The CDR3 loop spans 15 amino acids. CDR1 is KGHSH, CDR2 LQKENI, per germline. The chain's CDR3 is CASSPGTGDNQPQHF. The DNA for the CDR3 is TGTGCCAGCTCACCGGGGACAGGGGACAATCAGCCCCAGCATTTT.

V and J are TRBV24-1 and TRBJ2-3; 7 nucleotides line up with TRBD2. V trimming: 4 bases; J trimming: 0 bases; junction bases outside the gene matches: 3. The CDR3 spans 15 residues. The germline CDR1 and CDR2 sequences are KGHDR and SFDVKD. The CDR3 spells CATSDKRDSTDTQYF. CDR3 nucleotide sequence: TGTGCCACCAGTGACAAGCGGGATAGCACAGATACGCAGTATTTT.

In DNA form, the CDR3 reads TGCAGCGTCGAATCTAGCGGGGGGGCTAATGAGCAGTTCTTC. It yields the protein CSVESSGGANEQFF. This sequence joins TRBV29-1 and TRBJ2-1; 12 positions match TRBD2. With 6 bases clipped from V and 7 bases from J, the junction kept 7 bases outside the gene matches. This CDR3 comprises 14 residues. CDR1 and CDR2 from the germline V gene are SQVTM and ANQGSEA.

V is TRBV5-6 and J is TRBJ1-6; TRBD1 aligns across 9 bases. J gave up 9 bases and V 4 bases, and 5 bases lay outside the gene matches. The CDR3 covers 14 residues. The germline V gene encodes CDR1 SGHDT and CDR2 YYEEEE. CDR3 DNA: TGTGCCAGCAGCCGCGGACAGGGGAGTTCACCCCTCCACTTT. It translates to CASSRGQGSSPLHF.

This clone turned up a few times. V is TRBV28 and J is TRBJ1-5; D not certain. The V gene lost 5 bases and the J gene lost 12 bases, with 17 bases spanning the gap. Germline lookup yields CDR1 MDHEN and CDR2 SYDVKM. The length of the CDR3 is 13 residues. Written as DNA, the CDR3 is TGTGCCAGCAGTCGCTTGCAGGTGGGTAACCAGCATTTT. Protein sequence: CASSRLQVGNQHF.

In this sample, this clone turned up many times. Other DNA variants within this sample encode the same CDR3. The V gene is TRBV6-4, the J gene TRBJ2-3; 10 bases are a match to TRBD2. Germline V gives CDR1 MRHNA, CDR2 SNTAGT. The CDR3 sequence is 16 residues long. V lost 0 bases and J lost 2; bases outside the gene matches: 2. CDR3 coding DNA: TGTGCCAGCAGTGACTCGAGCGGGGGGGCCACAGATACGCAGTATTTT. Its translation is CASSDSSGGATDTQYF.

Comment on this clone: The junction differs from germline at one of its ends, possibly a read error. This chain joins TRBV6-5 and TRBJ1-5, with D unresolved. There are 14 residues in the CDR3. Germline CDR1 MNHEY, CDR2 SVGAGI. This CDR3 reads CASSYYSGYQPQHF. DNA of the CDR3: TGTGCCAGCAGTTACTATTCGGGGTATCAACCCCAGCATTTT.

CDR3 loop: CASSSLNTGELFF. DNA for the CDR3: TGTGCCAGCAGCTCCTTGAACACCGGGGAGCTGTTTTTT. This chain joins TRBV7-3 and TRBJ2-2; no definite D call. V lost 4 bases and J 1 base, leaving 4 bases between the germline ends. Germline-derived CDR1 and CDR2 are SGHTA and FQGTGA. This CDR3 region has 13 residues.

The chain is built from TRBV6-5 and TRBJ2-7; D remains ambiguous. V lost 10 bases, J lost 3 bases, and 16 bases lay in between. This CDR3 contains 13 residues. Looked up from germline, CDR1 is MNHEY and CDR2 is SVGAGI. The CDR3 DNA reads TGTGCCACCGAATCTGGGGTTATCTACGAGCAGTACTTC. Translating gives CATESGVIYEQYF.

This chain uses TRBV3-1 (or the pseudogene TRBV3-2) with TRBJ2-5; weak D call: TRBD2 (6 bases). This CDR3 comprises 15 residues. V was clipped by 2 bases and J by 1 base, with 11 bases between them. The germline gives CDR1 LGHDT, CDR2 YNNKEL (reference sequence). The CDR3 bases are TGTGCCAGCAGCCAACCTGGACTACTCCAAGAGACCCAGTACTTC. Protein: CASSQPGLLQETQYF.

The chain uses TRBV7-8 and TRBJ1-4; no definite D call. In germline, CDR1 is SGHVS, CDR2 FQNEAQ. The CDR3 runs to 15 residues. The ends were cut back, 2 bases at V and 6 bases at J, with 13 bases in the middle. CDR3 DNA sequence: TGTGCCAGCAGCTTACTCAGAGTTTTCGATGAAAAACTGTTTTTT. Encoded protein: CASSLLRVFDEKLFF. Together with reference TRBV7-8 and TRBJ1-4, the CDR3 gives the full variable domain: GAGVSQSPRYKVAKRGQDVALRCDPISGHVSLFWYQQALGQGPEFLTYFQNEAQLDKSGLPSDRFFAERPEGSVSTLKIQRTQQEDSAVYLCASSLLRVFDEKLFFGSGTQLSVL.